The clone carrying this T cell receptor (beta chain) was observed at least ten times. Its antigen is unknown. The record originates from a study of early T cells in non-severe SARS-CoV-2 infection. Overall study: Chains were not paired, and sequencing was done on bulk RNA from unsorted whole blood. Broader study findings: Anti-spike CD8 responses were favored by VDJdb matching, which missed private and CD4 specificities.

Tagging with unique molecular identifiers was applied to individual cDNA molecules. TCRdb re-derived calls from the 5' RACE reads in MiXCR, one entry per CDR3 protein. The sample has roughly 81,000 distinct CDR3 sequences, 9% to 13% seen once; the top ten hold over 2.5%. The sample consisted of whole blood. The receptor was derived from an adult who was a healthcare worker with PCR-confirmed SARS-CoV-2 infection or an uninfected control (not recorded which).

CDR3: CASSWDLNTEAFF. DNA of the CDR3: TGTGCCAGCAGTTGGGACCTGAACACTGAAGCTTTCTTT. The V call is TRBV6-5, the J call TRBJ1-1, with TRBD1 as a possible D gene (5 bases). Germline lookup yields CDR1 MNHEY and CDR2 SVGAGI. The length of the CDR3 is 13 residues. The V end lost 4 bases, the J end lost 0 bases, and 6 bases lay between the germline ends.